This T cell receptor (beta chain) comes out of a study of blood T cell repertoires in COVID-19. Produced via immunoSEQ multiplex PCR; TCRdb's table is partial and in-frame only. The data contain roughly 200,000 clones, around 85% of them seen just once; the ten biggest clones take up approximately 8%. Sequenced input: peripheral blood. The TCR originated in a woman at least 80 years old with acute or convalescent COVID-19.

The CDR3 region has the DNA TGTGCCAGCTCATCGGACAGGGGAACCTACAATGAGCAGTTCTTC. It specifies CASSSDRGTYNEQFF. This chain joins TRBV18 and TRBJ2-1, with 9 bases that match TRBD1. With 5 bases clipped from V and 2 bases from J, the junction kept 4 bases outside the gene matches. The CDR3 has 15 amino acids. Germline-derived CDR1 and CDR2 are KGHSH and LQKENI.